The 11 T cell receptor beta chains below come from one sample, sequenced in a study of response to subunit inactivated influenza vaccine. TCRdb called the RT-PCR reads again in MiXCR, with one record for every CDR3 protein. The sample holds about 700,000 distinct CDR3 sequences; less than 15% are singletons and the top ten take 7.5% to 9%. This sample comprised PBMCs from blood, obtained 14 to 15 days before vaccination. These receptors all stem from a man aged 45-65 years who received an inactivated influenza vaccine.

V is TRBV20-1 and J is TRBJ2-5, with TRBD2 matching over 10 bases. V dropped 6 bases and J dropped 5; count of bases not matched to a gene: 12. CDR1 and CDR2 from the germline V gene are DFQATT and SNEGSKA (reference sequence). The length of the CDR3 is 15 residues. The CDR3 loop is CSAPSGGQSIETQYF. The CDR3 nucleotides are TGCAGTGCCCCTAGCGGGGGCCAATCCATTGAGACCCAGTACTTC.

V usage is TRBV7-9 and J usage is TRBJ2-1; TRBD2 matches at 9 bases. The CDR3 totals 17 residues. The germline gives CDR1 SEHNR, CDR2 FQNEAQ (reference sequence). V trimming: 2 bases; J trimming: 3 bases; junction bases outside the gene matches: 8. The CDR3 reads CASSLTLASGVYNEQFF. In DNA, the CDR3 is TGTGCCAGCAGCTTAACCCTCGCTAGCGGGGTCTACAATGAGCAGTTCTTC.

This clonotype was picked up many times. V gene TRBV4-3 combines with J gene TRBJ1-5, with TRBD1 as a possible D gene (6 bases). This CDR3 has 16 residues. V gave up 0 bases and J gave up 2 bases, with 11 bases separating them. CDR1 LGHNA and CDR2 YSLEER come from the germline V gene. CDR3 bases: TGCGCCAGCAGCCAAGAAGCCCAGGGGCGCAATCAGCCCCAGCATTTT. As protein: CASSQEAQGRNQPQHF.

The J gene is TRBJ1-5, the V gene TRBV6-5; possible D gene TRBD1, 6 bases. The ends were cut back, 0 bases at V and 3 bases at J, with 9 bases in the middle. Germline CDR1 reads MNHEY; CDR2 reads SVGAGI. CDR3 length equals 15 residues. The CDR3 DNA reads TGTGCCAGCAGTTACTCTGCAGGGGCCAATCAGCCCCAGCATTTT. This translates into CASSYSAGANQPQHF.

This clonotype was recorded at least ten times. The J gene is TRBJ2-4, the V gene TRBV12-3 or TRBV12-4; D remains unclear. Deletions cut 7 bases from V and 0 bases from J, with 10 bases between. This CDR3 has 14 residues. Written as DNA, the CDR3 is TGTGCCAGCAATAAGGACCTAGCCAAAAACATTCAGTACTTC. It yields the protein CASNKDLAKNIQYF.

This clonotype occurred a few times. The V gene is TRBV18, the J gene TRBJ2-7; no clear D gene. Germline-derived CDR1 and CDR2 are KGHSH and LQKENI. This CDR3 region has 14 residues. V lost 1 base and J 0 bases, leaving 7 bases between the germline ends. CDR3 bases: TGTGCCAGCTCACCACGACACGGCTCCTACGAGCAGTACTTC. Protein product: CASSPRHGSYEQYF.

The chain recombines TRBV28 with TRBJ2-7; 9 nucleotides align to TRBD1. The CDR3 runs to 15 residues. Germline lookup yields CDR1 MDHEN and CDR2 SYDVKM. Germline trimming cut 5 bases from V and 5 bases from J; bases unmatched to any gene: 10. As DNA, the CDR3 is TGTGCCAGCAGTCCCGAAACAGGGGGCTGGAACGAGCAGTACTTC. It encodes CASSPETGGWNEQYF.

This clonotype was seen many times. V usage is TRBV4-1 and J usage is TRBJ1-1, with D perhaps matching TRBD1 (6 bases). The CDR3 contains 15 residues. Germline CDR1 MGHRA, CDR2 YSYEKL. V was pared by 0 bases and J by 3 bases, with 11 bases between. CDR3 sequence: CASSQDWRGDTEAFF. Here the CDR3 DNA reads TGCGCCAGCAGCCAAGATTGGAGGGGGGACACTGAAGCTTTCTTT.

The CDR3 sequence is CASSQDGARTGELFF. The CDR3 bases are TGCGCCAGCAGCCAAGATGGGGCGCGGACCGGGGAGCTGTTTTTT. This chain joins TRBV4-1 and TRBJ2-2, with D possibly matching TRBD1 (5 bases). CDR1 and CDR2 from the germline V gene are MGHRA and YSYEKL. This CDR3 contains 15 residues. Trimming took 0 bases from V and 5 from J, leaving 10 bases between them.

The chain has TRBV3-1 and TRBJ2-2; no clear D gene. Germline V gives CDR1 LGHDT, CDR2 YNNKEL (reference sequence). The CDR3 sequence is 17 residues long. The V and J ends lost 0 bases and 6 bases respectively, with 17 bases between them. The CDR3: CASSQDRGMSWPGELFF. CDR3 coding DNA: TGTGCCAGCAGCCAAGATCGAGGAATGAGCTGGCCCGGGGAGCTGTTTTTT.

J is TRBJ1-5 and V is TRBV4-1; D is undetermined. The germline V gene has CDR1 MGHRA and CDR2 YSYEKL. V lost 3 bases, J lost 6 bases, and 9 bases lay in between. The CDR3 is made up of 13 amino acids. The CDR3 DNA follows: TGCGCCAGCAGCCAGAGTTTCGGTCAGCCCCAGCATTTT. Protein: CASSQSFGQPQHF.